The clone carrying this TCR beta chain appeared a single time. This record comes from a study of blood T cell repertoires in COVID-19. Study at large: Spain, Italy and the United States supplied samples that represented acute and convalescent COVID-19.

Recruits, aged roughly 18 to 90 years, lived in 24 US areas. Categorization into cohorts depended on clinical history that participants reported. Recovered participants had two consecutive negative NP/OP PCR tests, healthcare professional clearance, or symptom resolution. Method: immunoSEQ multiplex PCR; TCRdb's copy keeps in-frame clones and lacks some. Of roughly 500,000 clones in the sample, more than 85% were seen once. This CDR3 contains 13 residues. Trimming pared 10 bases from V and 9 bases from J, leaving 19 bases between. Germline-derived CDR1 and CDR2 are WNHNN and SYGVQD (reference sequence).

The TCR originated in a woman aged 55-69 years who had recovered from COVID-19. Sequences were obtained from PBMCs or T cells enriched from blood (not recorded which). The V call is TRBV10-1, the J call TRBJ1-5, with a possible D match to TRBD1 (6 bases). CDR3 nucleotides: TGCGCCATAAACAGGGCCCTTTATTGGCCCCAGCATTTT. It is translated as CAINRALYWPQHF.